The entry below describes one T cell receptor (beta chain). What antigen it recognizes has not been identified. It has no much larger one-base neighbor in the sample; base qualities were not kept. The donors were healthy, HIV-negative adults with no recently reported acute infections or vaccinations. Every donor was a Caucasian adult residing in Nashville, Tennessee, USA. CD4+ T cells were enriched through magnetic negative selection, after which naive cells were positively selected on CD45RA and the remaining negative fraction served as the memory subset. After blood collection by leukapheresis, PBMCs were isolated using Ficoll-Histopaque density gradient centrifugation and then cryopreserved in the vapor phase of liquid nitrogen. Analytical flow cytometry was used to check the purity and quantity of each magnetically sorted T cell population. Genomic DNA was isolated from each sorted fraction and quantified by UV absorbance on a Nanodrop 2000c.

This specimen belongs to a study of shared clonotypes between healthy human individuals (dated by TCRdb to 2018 to 2021). About the investigation overall: The cohort included a few men and a couple of women between 18 and 49 years of age. For each donor, three plates each were used for CD4 naive and CD4 memory, two plates were used for CD8 naive, and one plate was used for CD8 memory. To estimate repertoire size and how much clonotypes are shared between individuals, the study performed deep sequencing of blood TCR repertoires from a handful of healthy adults. Libraries were prepared and TCR repertoires were sequenced by different laboratories using diverse techniques, in order to increase sequencing depth and limit assay-specific biases. Between about 0.94 and 10 billion PBMCs per donor were obtained by leukapheresis. On the study overall, not on this receptor specifically: Based on pairwise subsampling, the degree of clonotype sharing among donors was expected to be affected by sequencing depth. Rarefaction of sorted-subset datasets indicated incomplete sequencing despite the large sequencing depth. Compared with non-shared clonotypes, clonotypes shared by all four sorted-subset donors had higher generation probabilities. Roughly 5% of naive CD4, 3.5% of naive CD8, around 2.3% of memory CD4, and less than 0.45% of memory CD8 clonotypes were shared across a few donors. Only blood was sampled, and tissue TCR repertoires likely differ from those in blood. The genetic and exposure-history diversity represented was limited by the small number of donors. Naive subsets generally had larger estimated clonotype richness than memory subsets did.

Using the deep immunoSEQ assay, TCR CDR3 regions were amplified from genomic DNA by multiplex PCR. Extracted genomic DNA from each cell subset was spread evenly across all wells of several immunoSEQ 96-well plates, with each plate serving as a replicate. For sorted subsets, each replicate PCR was loaded with approximately 200 ng genomic DNA, equivalent to 25,000 to 30,000 T cell genomes. The purified libraries were quantified using a Qubit 3.0 fluorometer, sized with a Bioanalyzer 2100, and then quantified again using the KAPA Library Quantification kit. Every immunoSEQ 96-well plate was sequenced on a dedicated single-read 150-cycle Illumina NextSeq 550 flow cell. The authors' analysis ran thus. Because the immunoSEQ output included only junctional sequences and no quality scores, the filtering could not be the same as the filtering used for full-length reads. To assign V/J genes and CDR3, sequences were annotated against IMGT germline references using PyIR, a Python wrapper for IgBLAST v1.9. Reads with weak V/J assignments (E-value above 1e-6), missing CDR3, stop codons, out-of-frame junctions, or ambiguous translated residues were removed. V3J clonotypes were defined as sequences sharing the same inferred V gene, J gene, and CDR3 amino acid sequence. Percentage overlap between repertoires was computed as shared unique clonotypes divided by the size of the smaller repertoire. Three approaches were used to assess repertoire richness: RTK rarefaction, the Chao1 estimator, and Recon v2.1 estimates of unobserved clonotypes. For all TCRbeta clonotypes obtained by the gDNA method from a few donors, generation probabilities were computed with OLGA. The clones in this table, taken by TCRdb from immuneACCESS, are in-frame only. Not every clone is retained; where verified, under half of the shortfall comes from an unresolved V gene, and the cause of the rest is unknown. V and J calls and clone size are those listed in that table; D and trimming were worked out from the DNA. In all, the sample holds 170,000 or so clones, and over 50% of those were seen once. Less than 11% of the sample lies in the top ten.

The V end loses 4 bases and the J end loses 1 base, and a stretch of 15 bases separates them. CDR1 and CDR2 were assigned from the germline V gene as SGHRS and YFSETQ. From its cysteine to its phenylalanine, the CDR3 spans 15 amino acids. The CDR3 DNA has 45 bases and is translated from base 1. Recombination joined TRBV5-1 with TRBJ2-7, and perhaps TRBD2 as D gene, on 6 matching bases. Sequencing used memory CD4+ T cells sorted from blood. The cell subset or site label of this sample denotes: CD45RA-negative fraction. The receptor was isolated from a man younger than 45 in good health. The sequence in DNA is TGCGCCAGCAGCACCACGGGACTCCGGTCCTACGAGCAGTACTTC. It translates to CASSTTGLRSYEQYF. The CDR3, completed at both ends by the reference TRBV5-1 and TRBJ2-7 genes, gives the full variable domain KAGVTQTPRYLIKTRGQQVTLSCSPISGHRSVSWYQQTPGQGLQFLFEYFSETQRNKGNFPGRFSGRQFSNSRSEMNVSTLELGDSALYLCASSTTGLRSYEQYFGPGTRLTVT.